This note documents a single TCR beta chain sequence. Its specificity is unknown. The source of the sample is a study of CXCR3-negative and CXCR3-positive naive CD8 T cells. Study-wide results and caveats: Comparison of naive cells showed more hydrophobic TRB CDR3s in CXCR3-positive than in CXCR3-negative naive cells.

All TRB cDNA libraries came from 5' RACE performed with UMI labels. TCRdb reprocessed the 5' RACE reads, keeping one entry per CDR3 protein, no DNA. The specimen's table records 4,000 or so distinct CDR3 sequences. This receptor was taken from a human donor in good health. Some clones in this sample may be carry-over from other donors' samples. What was sequenced was naive CXCR3- CD8+ T cells from blood. The subset denotes: CD45RO-CCR7+CD27+CD95- naive CD8+ T cells lacking CXCR3 (TNR3-).

The CDR3 sequence is CASSFTGPIDEQYF. The chain recombines TRBV27 with TRBJ2-7; TCRdb names TRBD2, which stays unverified in the absence of DNA. There are 14 residues in the CDR3. Looked up from germline, CDR1 is MNHEY and CDR2 is SMNVEV (reference sequence).